This TCR beta chain emerged from a study of OX40 agonist ivuxolimab in advanced cancers. Repertoires were generated with immunoSEQ multiplex PCR, while TCRdb's copy carries only in-frame clones and drops some. This sample has 25,000 to 40,000 clones, with about 88% found just once. V lost 1 base, J lost 6 bases, and 7 bases lay in between. CDR3 size: 13 residues. Germline V gene data show CDR1 as WSHSY and CDR2 as SAAADI. The input for sequencing was CD4+ or CD8+ T cells sorted from blood, taken in a trial of the OX40 agonist ivuxolimab. The receptor was derived from an adult with an advanced solid tumor such as melanoma, head and neck, liver or kidney cancer. The chain is built from TRBV10-2 and TRBJ2-1; D not certain. The CDR3 spells CASSELLGNEQFF. CDR3 in DNA: TGCGCCAGCAGTGAGTTATTGGGCAATGAGCAGTTCTTC.